Listed here are 28 T cell receptor beta chains from one sample, sequenced in a study of control samples from healthy donors and cancer patients. Here immunoSEQ multiplex PCR was the method, and the copy in TCRdb shows in-frame clones only, minus some. The sample includes about 250,000 clones, roughly 82% seen only once; the top ten take about 14%. Sample: PBMCs. The receptor source for this set is an older woman with lung cancer.

The chain employs TRBV5-4 and TRBJ1-1, with D perhaps matching TRBD1 (6 bases). V gave up 4 bases and J gave up 0 bases, with 16 bases separating them. Per germline, CDR1 SGHNT and CDR2 YYREEE (reference sequence). This CDR3 comprises 16 residues. The DNA for the CDR3 is TGTGCCAGCAGCATGGGGGCCCAGGGCCTGAACACTGAAGCTTTCTTT. Protein sequence: CASSMGAQGLNTEAFF.

V gene TRBV12-2 combines with J gene TRBJ2-7; the listed D gene, TRBD1, was not tested against the DNA. TRBV12-2 has pseudogene status. CDR3 length: 15 residues. CDR3 amino acids: CASRLAAGHTYEQYF. In DNA, the CDR3 is TGTGCAAGTCGCTTAGCGGCCGGACATACGTACGAGCAGTACTTC.

The CDR3 loop reads CASSLEAGGSGFF. The CDR3 DNA reads TGTGCCAGCAGTTTAGAGGCAGGGGGCTCGGGTTTCTTT. The chain carries TRBV27 and TRBJ1-1, with 8 bases aligning to TRBD1. J gave up 13 bases and V 2 bases, and 9 bases lay outside the gene matches. CDR1 is MNHEY, CDR2 SMNVEV, per germline (reference sequence). The CDR3 has 13 residues.

This chain connects TRBV3-1 (or the pseudogene TRBV3-2) to TRBJ2-5; 9 nucleotides match TRBD2. The CDR3 runs to 15 residues. Germline CDR1 LGHDT, CDR2 YNNKEL (reference sequence). The junction had 5 bases not matched to a gene; V was cut back by 1 base and J by 5 bases. The DNA of the CDR3 is TGTGCCAGCAGCCAAGGCGGGGGGGCTGGCGAGACCCAGTACTTC. This sequence encodes CASSQGGGAGETQYF.

The chain carries TRBV11-2 and TRBJ2-2; TRBD2 aligns across 8 bases. Trimming cost V 3 bases and J 4 bases; bases outside gene matches: 1. Germline V gene data show CDR1 as SGHAT and CDR2 as FQNNGV. The CDR3 extends over 14 amino acids. CDR3 sequence: CASSFGGGTGELFF. In DNA form, the CDR3 reads TGTGCCAGCAGCTTCGGGGGGGGCACCGGGGAGCTGTTTTTT.

This clone was picked up many times. The J gene is TRBJ2-4, the V gene TRBV11-2, with D possibly being TRBD2 (6 bases). There are 15 residues in the CDR3. The V end was cut by 1 base, the J end by 6 bases, with 13 bases between. Germline CDR1 and CDR2: SGHAT and FQNNGV. CDR3: CASSLVAGPGNIQYF. CDR3 DNA: TGTGCCAGCAGCTTAGTGGCGGGGCCGGGAAACATTCAGTACTTC.

V and J are TRBV5-8 and TRBJ1-6; TRBD1 matches at 9 bases. The CDR3 is 15 amino acids. V was clipped by 1 base and J by 9 bases; unmatched bases: 5. CDR1 is SGHTS and CDR2 is YDEGEE in the germline V gene. CDR3 protein: CASSLLGTGLSPLHF. The CDR3 coding sequence is TGTGCCAGCAGCTTGCTGGGGACAGGGCTTTCACCCCTCCACTTT.

This clone was counted a few times. V is TRBV28 and J is TRBJ2-3, with 11 nucleotides matching TRBD2. The CDR3 totals 16 residues. J gave up 4 bases and V 5 bases, and 8 bases lay outside the gene matches. Germline values: CDR1 MDHEN, CDR2 SYDVKM. The CDR3 is CASSGASGRSADTQYF. In DNA form, the CDR3 reads TGTGCCAGCAGTGGGGCTAGCGGGAGGAGCGCAGATACGCAGTATTTT.

The chain links TRBV2 to TRBJ2-1, with D tentatively TRBD2 (7 bases). The CDR3 runs 15 residues. The V and J ends lost 3 bases and 4 bases respectively, with 13 bases between them. Germline V lookup: CDR1 SNHLY, CDR2 FYNNEI. CDR3 loop: CASSDGAGAYNEQFF. CDR3 coding DNA: TGTGCCAGCAGTGATGGGGCGGGGGCGTACAATGAGCAGTTCTTC. Together with reference TRBV2 and TRBJ2-1, the CDR3 gives the full variable domain: EPEVTQTPSHQVTQMGQEVILRCVPISNHLYFYWYRQILGQKVEFLVSFYNNEISEKSEIFDDQFSVERPDGSNFTLKIRSTKLEDSAMYFCASSDGAGAYNEQFFGPGTRLTVL.

This chain connects TRBV7-9 to TRBJ2-3; tentatively, D is TRBD2 (6 bases). V lost 5 bases to trimming and J lost 2 bases, with 11 bases between them. Germline V gene lookup returns CDR1 SEHNR and CDR2 FQNEAQ (reference sequence). The CDR3 has 14 amino acids. This chain's CDR3 is CASSPGTFTDTQYF. CDR3 coding DNA: TGTGCCAGCAGCCCCGGGACTTTCACAGATACGCAGTATTTT.

The V and J genes are TRBV12-3 or TRBV12-4 and TRBJ1-6, with D tentatively TRBD1 (5 bases). This CDR3 is built from 13 residues. V was shortened by 5 bases and J by 6 bases, with 8 bases between the two germline ends. The CDR3 is CASSPGGNSPLHF. The DNA for the CDR3 is TGTGCCAGCAGTCCCGGGGGTAATTCACCCCTCCACTTT.

V is TRBV28 and J is TRBJ1-2, with no clear D. The V end lost 5 bases, the J end lost 4 bases, and 14 bases lay between the germline ends. Germline V gives CDR1 MDHEN, CDR2 SYDVKM. This CDR3 is 14 amino acids long. CDR3 nucleotide sequence: TGTGCCAGCAGTCTTCCCGGGCAGCCCTATGGCTACACCTTC. Translating it yields CASSLPGQPYGYTF.

The V gene is TRBV6-5, the J gene TRBJ2-3; 10 nucleotides align to TRBD2. CDR1 is MNHEY, CDR2 SVGAGI, per germline. The CDR3 runs to 15 residues. V was clipped by 6 bases and J by 1 base; unmatched bases: 4. CDR3 nucleotide sequence: TGTGCCAGCAGGACTGGACTAGCGGGCACAGATACGCAGTATTTT. This codes for CASRTGLAGTDTQYF.

This chain joins TRBV3-1 (or the pseudogene TRBV3-2) and TRBJ2-2, with unresolved D. Germline lookup yields CDR1 LGHDT and CDR2 YNNKEL (reference sequence). The length of the CDR3 is 14 residues. With 0 bases removed from V and 4 bases from J, the gap between germline ends came to 6 bases. The CDR3 sequence is CASSQEGFTGELFF. In DNA, the CDR3 is TGTGCCAGCAGCCAAGAAGGGTTCACCGGGGAGCTGTTTTTT.

The chain links TRBV10-2 to TRBJ2-1, with 9 positions matching TRBD2. The germline CDR1 and CDR2 sequences are WSHSY and SAAADI. Trimming took 10 bases from V and 2 from J; bases not matched to a gene: 6. The CDR3 runs 14 residues. The CDR3 DNA reads TGCGCCATTGTCCTAGCGGGAACCTACAATGAGCAGTTCTTC. This codes for CAIVLAGTYNEQFF.

This rearrangement joins TRBV3-1 (or the pseudogene TRBV3-2) to TRBJ1-1, with D possibly TRBD1 on 6 matching bases. This CDR3 has 14 residues. Germline V gene lookup returns CDR1 LGHDT and CDR2 YNNKEL (reference sequence). V was shortened by 4 bases and J by 4 bases, with 13 bases between the two germline ends. CDR3: CASSRGGGGTEAFF. The CDR3, as DNA: TGTGCCAGCAGCCGCGGAGGGGGGGGCACTGAAGCTTTCTTT.

This clone occurred a few times. This chain uses TRBV5-6 with TRBJ1-6, with 10 bases lining up with TRBD1. J was trimmed by 7 bases and V by 5 bases; bases with no gene match: 12. Germline V gene data show CDR1 as SGHDT and CDR2 as YYEEEE. This CDR3 has 17 amino acids. The CDR3 DNA reads as TGTGCCAGCAGTAAGATGTCGGACAGGGGGAACAATTCACCCCTCCACTTT. Translating it yields CASSKMSDRGNNSPLHF.

The V call is TRBV2, the J call TRBJ1-2; 12 nucleotides line up with TRBD1. Germline V gene sequence: CDR1 SNHLY, CDR2 FYNNEI. The CDR3 has 13 amino acids. V shed 6 bases, J shed 7 bases, and the junction held 3 bases outside the gene matches. In DNA, the CDR3 is TGTGCCAGCAGAGGGGACAGGGGGCTTGGCTACACCTTC. Translating gives CASRGDRGLGYTF.

The CDR3, as DNA: TGTGCCAGCAGCCGAACCGGACAGACCTACGAGCAGTACTTC. Amino acids: CASSRTGQTYEQYF. The J gene is TRBJ2-7, the V gene TRBV9; the D gene is possibly TRBD1 (6 bases). CDR1 and CDR2 (germline): SGDLS, YYNGEE. The CDR3 runs 14 residues. V dropped 4 bases and J dropped 2 bases, with 13 bases sitting between them.

The chain has TRBV6-4 and TRBJ2-3, with D perhaps matching TRBD1 or TRBD2 (6 bases each). V was cut by 2 bases and J by 0 bases, with 9 bases left in between. The CDR3 has 15 amino acids. Germline V CDR1 and CDR2: MRHNA, SNTAGT. This chain's CDR3 is CASSDPGASTDTQYF. CDR3 in DNA: TGTGCCAGCAGTGACCCGGGGGCTAGCACAGATACGCAGTATTTT.

CDR3: CASSLDRSMGTNEQFF. DNA for the CDR3: TGTGCCAGCAGCTTAGATCGCTCCATGGGGACTAATGAGCAGTTCTTC. The chain uses TRBV7-6 and TRBJ2-1; tentatively, D is TRBD2 (6 bases). Trimming pared 1 base from V and 7 bases from J, leaving 17 bases between. The CDR3 has 16 amino acids. Germline-derived CDR1 and CDR2 are SGHVS and FNYEAQ.

This sequence joins TRBV2 and TRBJ1-5; D remains unclear. CDR3 length: 13 amino acids. CDR1 SNHLY and CDR2 FYNNEI come from the germline V gene. Trimming took off 1 base at V and 4 bases at J, with 5 bases between the two ends. CDR3 amino acids: CASSEERNQPQHF. The CDR3 DNA is TGTGCCAGCAGTGAAGAGCGGAATCAGCCCCAGCATTTT.

The J gene is TRBJ2-1, the V gene TRBV7-9; D call uncertain. The CDR3 is 15 amino acids. V was trimmed by 5 bases and J by 1 base, leaving 12 bases between them. From germline, CDR1 is SEHNR and CDR2 FQNEAQ (reference sequence). CDR3 nucleotide sequence: TGTGCCAGCAGCCCCCTTGAGGCGTCCTACAATGAGCAGTTCTTC. Its translation is CASSPLEASYNEQFF.

The gene calls are TRBV4-1 and TRBJ1-1; maybe TRBD1 (5 bases). Looked up from germline, CDR1 is MGHRA and CDR2 is YSYEKL. The CDR3 extends over 15 amino acids. V lost 0 bases and J lost 8, with 16 bases in between. This CDR3 is CASSQDLITGREAFF. CDR3 in DNA: TGCGCCAGCAGCCAAGATCTGATTACAGGTAGGGAAGCTTTCTTT.

V gene TRBV6-5 combines with J gene TRBJ1-1; 8 bases line up with TRBD1. The J segment lost 10 bases and the V segment lost 7 bases, leaving 17 bases of the junction unmatched. Germline assignment: CDR1 MNHEY and CDR2 SVGAGI. The CDR3 covers 15 residues. CDR3 coding DNA: TGTGCCAGCACCCTCCACGGGCCAGGGGGCGCAGGAGCTTTCTTT. Translation: CASTLHGPGGAGAFF.

The chain is built from TRBV10-1 and TRBJ1-5; 7 bases line up with TRBD1. Trimming cost V 11 bases and J 4 bases; bases outside gene matches: 11. Germline V gene lookup returns CDR1 WNHNN and CDR2 SYGVQD (reference sequence). The CDR3 totals 14 residues. CDR3 loop: CADQGGLGNQPQHF. DNA for the CDR3: TGCGCCGACCAGGGGGGTCTCGGGAATCAGCCCCAGCATTTT.

V is TRBV7-8 and J is TRBJ2-7, with no clear D. The ends were cut back, 2 bases at V and 3 bases at J, with 11 bases in the middle. From germline, CDR1 is SGHVS and CDR2 FQNEAQ. The CDR3 contains 14 residues. This CDR3 is CASSLLGPDYEQYF. CDR3 bases: TGTGCCAGCAGCTTACTCGGGCCAGACTACGAGCAGTACTTC.

The chain couples TRBV7-7 to TRBJ2-7, with no clear D. CDR3 length: 13 residues. Trimming removed 5 bases from V and 6 bases from J, with 14 bases in between. Germline CDR1 reads SSHAT; CDR2 reads FNYEAQ (reference sequence). The CDR3 loop reads CASSMSGSGEQYF. CDR3 DNA: TGTGCCAGCAGCATGTCCGGCTCAGGCGAGCAGTACTTC.